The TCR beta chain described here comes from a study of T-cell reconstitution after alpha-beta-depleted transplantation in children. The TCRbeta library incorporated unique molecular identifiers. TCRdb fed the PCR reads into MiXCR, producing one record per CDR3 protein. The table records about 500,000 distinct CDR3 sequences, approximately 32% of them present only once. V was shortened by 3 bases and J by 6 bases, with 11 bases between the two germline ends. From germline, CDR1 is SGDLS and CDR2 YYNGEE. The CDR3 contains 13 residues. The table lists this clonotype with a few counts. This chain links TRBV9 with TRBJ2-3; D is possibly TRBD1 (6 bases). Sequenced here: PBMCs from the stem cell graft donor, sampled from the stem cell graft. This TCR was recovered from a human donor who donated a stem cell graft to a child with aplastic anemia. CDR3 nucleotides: TGTGCCAGCAGCGCAAGACAGGCGGATACGCAGTATTTT. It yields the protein CASSARQADTQYF.